The rows below give T cell receptor beta chains drawn from one sample of a study of blood T cell repertoires in COVID-19. Repertoires were generated with immunoSEQ multiplex PCR, while TCRdb's copy carries only in-frame clones and drops some. The sample has some 94,000 clones, around 83% seen once; the top ten hold roughly 2.1%. The sequenced sample consisted of peripheral blood. The origin of the receptors is a man between 65 and 80 years old with active or convalescent COVID-19. CDR3s include the opening cysteine and the closing phenylalanine or tryptophan. A D gene is named only where the DNA matches it firmly. For some rows the clone size is stated as once, few or many, or as a class when expanded; others skip it.

D gene	V gene	clone size	J gene	CDR3 protein	CDR3 DNA
TRBD1	TRBV19	NA	TRBJ2-7	CASSLRGTGDYEQYF	TGTGCCAGTAGTCTCCGCGGGACAGGGGACTACGAGCAGTACTTC
NA	TRBV19	few	TRBJ2-2	CATAGRLTGELFF	TGTGCCACCGCGGGGAGGCTGACCGGGGAGCTGTTTTTT
NA	TRBV4-2	NA	TRBJ2-5	CASSQGTTGPETQYF	TGTGCCAGCAGCCAAGGGACTACCGGACCAGAGACCCAGTACTTC
TRBD1	TRBV5-1	NA	TRBJ2-5	CASAITGGAGETQYF	TGCGCCAGCGCAATTACAGGGGGCGCGGGAGAGACCCAGTACTTC
TRBD1	TRBV7-9	NA	TRBJ1-6	CASSSRQGNNSPLHF	TGTGCCAGCAGCTCAAGACAGGGAAATAATTCACCCCTCCACTTT
TRBD1	TRBV5-1	NA	TRBJ2-3	CASSGGQGNTDTQYF	TGCGCCAGCAGCGGGGGACAGGGGAACACAGATACGCAGTATTTT
TRBD1	TRBV5-8	few	TRBJ2-6	CASSTDRVGANVLTF	TGTGCCAGCAGCACAGACAGGGTCGGGGCCAACGTCCTGACTTTC
NA	TRBV28	NA	TRBJ1-4	CASSRATNEKLFF	TGTGCCAGCAGTCGGGCAACTAATGAAAAACTGTTTTTT
TRBD1	TRBV19	NA	TRBJ1-5	CASSPRTGGGNQPQHF	TGTGCCAGTAGCCCCAGGACAGGGGGCGGCAATCAGCCCCAGCATTTT
NA	TRBV4-2	NA	TRBJ1-1	CASSQERGSLRGTEAFF	TGTGCCAGCAGCCAAGAGCGGGGGTCATTGAGGGGCACTGAAGCTTTCTTT
TRBD1	TRBV7-2	NA	TRBJ1-1	CASSLGLGGAGTEAFF	TGTGCCAGCAGCTTAGGACTAGGGGGCGCGGGGACTGAAGCTTTCTTT
TRBD2	TRBV6-5	NA	TRBJ2-1	CASSLSGGFYNEQFF	TGTGCCAGCAGTCTTAGCGGGGGGTTCTACAATGAGCAGTTCTTC
TRBD2	TRBV18	NA	TRBJ2-3	CASSRLTSVIGEGTQYF	TGTGCCAGCTCACGACTCACTAGCGTTATAGGGGAAGGTACGCAGTATTTT
NA	TRBV7-9	NA	TRBJ1-1	CASSPPPNTEAFF	TGTGCCAGCAGCCCTCCCCCTAACACTGAAGCTTTCTTT